A selection of T cell receptor beta chains follows, all from one sample in a study of cytomegalovirus exposure and HLA in healthy donors. Some clones are missing from TCRdb's copy, which holds only in-frame ones; the method was immunoSEQ multiplex PCR. Counted here are approximately 200,000 clones, 79% occurring once; the ten biggest clones make up less than 2%. The specimen sequenced was PBMCs. These receptor sequences come from a girl aged 10 to 17 in good health and CMV-seropositive. Each CDR3 is given without its conserved first and last residue.

V gene	CDR3 length	J gene	CDR3 protein
TRBV27	14	TRBJ1-6	ASSLFGQADGSPLH
TRBV6-5	11	TRBJ2-1	ASSPFEYNEQF
TRBV6-6	13	TRBJ2-2	ASSYNRVVTGELF
TRBV7-6	19	TRBJ2-7	ASSLAVLGLAGGTSSYEQY
TRBV6-1	10	TRBJ2-7	ASSRLVFEQY
TRBV18	11	TRBJ1-1	ASSPSGVTEAF
TRBV6-1	13	TRBJ1-2	ASSRTGDGSYGYT
TRBV6-7	11	TRBJ2-2	ASSSLGNGELF
TRBV6-5	13	TRBJ2-5	ASSRYGQGGETQY
TRBV6-1	11	TRBJ2-7	ASRRLGAYEQY
TRBV7-8	14	TRBJ1-1	ASSQTGGTGYTEAF
TRBV4-2	14	TRBJ1-2	ASSQEVGSEYYGYT
TRBV10-2	13	TRBJ2-2	ASRQLAGEAGELF
TRBV5-6	13	TRBJ1-3	ASSLVRSSGNTIY
TRBV28	12	TRBJ2-7	ASSLGGRAYEQY
TRBV5-1	12	TRBJ1-5	ASIAQAVNQPQH
TRBV10-1	7	TRBJ2-5	AIHGTQY
TRBV6-5	11	TRBJ1-6	ASRTINNSPLH
TRBV5-1	11	TRBJ2-1	ASTSGLNNEQF
TRBV10-3	12	TRBJ1-5	AISDAWGDQPQH
TRBV5-1	11	TRBJ1-5	ASSLSGNQPQH
TRBV9	14	TRBJ2-3	ASSPPERGGPDTQY
TRBV10-3	13	TRBJ2-3	AIRVSGAYTDTQY
TRBV6-1	11	TRBJ1-2	ASSLQGDYGYT
TRBV20-1	8	TRBJ1-4	SASQEKLF
TRBV11-2	14	TRBJ2-7	ASSLPRDRVSYEQY
TRBV19	13	TRBJ1-5	ASSTGQNSNQPQH
TRBV9	13	TRBJ2-5	ASSGLAGVKETQY
TRBV7-8	13	TRBJ2-3	ASRLDRGGLNTQY
TRBV15	16	TRBJ2-5	ATSTPTPDFHGWETQY
TRBV6-6	12	TRBJ2-7	ASSPPPQFYEQY
TRBV29-1	10	TRBJ1-2	SVVPPDFGYT
TRBV7-2	13	TRBJ2-1	ASSLPGQDYNEQF
TRBV12-5	11	TRBJ1-1	ASGSGQGTEAF
TRBV5-6	13	TRBJ2-3	ASSLSGGNTDTQY
TRBV19	10	TRBJ2-7	ASSGGLADPY
TRBV18	14	TRBJ2-3	ASSPRQATSTDTQY
TRBV27	11	TRBJ2-5	ASSSRGEETQY
TRBV19	12	TRBJ2-3	ASSIGASTDTQY
TRBV5-4	14	TRBJ2-3	ASSFPIGGGTDTQY
TRBV7-8	14	TRBJ2-2	ASSPMASGGPGELF
TRBV29-1	10	TRBJ2-3	SAGGTPDTQY
TRBV6-1	14	TRBJ2-2	ASREARQGGSGELF
TRBV10-1	11	TRBJ1-1	ASSGQGHTEAF
TRBV6-5	11	TRBJ1-1	ASSGQIDTEAF
TRBV6-1	14	TRBJ2-5	ASSEVTGTGMETQY
TRBV7-9	15	TRBJ2-3	ASSLYGGLPRTDTQY
TRBV6-4	13	TRBJ2-3	ASSDSASGTDTQY
TRBV25-1	14	TRBJ1-6	ASRAGGIIYNSPLH
TRBV5-3	16	TRBJ2-1	ARSQSLVAGDTGNEQF
TRBV5-1	13	TRBJ1-6	ASSLVQGYNSPLH
TRBV4-1	12	TRBJ2-1	ASRPGQGNNEQF
TRBV7-7	13	TRBJ2-7	ASSQGTTGLGEQY